The entry below gives a single T cell receptor (beta chain) sequence along with its context. TCRdb's copy holds only in-frame clones and misses some; the assay was immunoSEQ multiplex PCR. Seen here are approximately 380,000 clones, 85% observed once, and the top ten hold around 3.4%. This specimen belongs to a study of blood T cell repertoires in COVID-19. For the study at large: There were acute and convalescent COVID-19 samples, and they came from the United States, Italy and Spain. Sources were T cells, B-cell-depleted T cells, or PBMCs; the material itself was cDNA or gDNA.

The germline V and J ends were trimmed by 3 bases and 8 bases, with 13 bases remaining between them. Germline-derived CDR1 and CDR2 are LGHDT and YNNKEL (reference sequence). This CDR3 has 14 amino acids. This receptor was taken from a young woman with acute or convalescent COVID-19. The specimen was peripheral blood. The chain employs TRBV3-1 (or the pseudogene TRBV3-2) and TRBJ1-4; D is ambiguous. The CDR3 protein is CASSHRQAGEKLFF. CDR3 bases: TGTGCCAGCAGCCATCGCCAGGCGGGGGAAAAACTGTTTTTT.